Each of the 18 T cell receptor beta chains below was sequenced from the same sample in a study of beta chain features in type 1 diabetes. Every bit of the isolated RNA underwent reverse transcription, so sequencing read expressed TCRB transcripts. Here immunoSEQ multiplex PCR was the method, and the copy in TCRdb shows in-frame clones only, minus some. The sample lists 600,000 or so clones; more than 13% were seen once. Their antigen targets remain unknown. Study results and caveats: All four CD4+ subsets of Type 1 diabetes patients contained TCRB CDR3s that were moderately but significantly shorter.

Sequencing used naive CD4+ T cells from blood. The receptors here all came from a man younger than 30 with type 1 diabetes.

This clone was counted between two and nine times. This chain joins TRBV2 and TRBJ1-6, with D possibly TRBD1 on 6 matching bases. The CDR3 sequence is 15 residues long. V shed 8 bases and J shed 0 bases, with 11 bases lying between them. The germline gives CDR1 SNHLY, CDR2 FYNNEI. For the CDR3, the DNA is TGTGCCAGCGCGGGGGACATCTCCTATAATTCACCCCTCCACTTT. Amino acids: CASAGDISYNSPLHF.

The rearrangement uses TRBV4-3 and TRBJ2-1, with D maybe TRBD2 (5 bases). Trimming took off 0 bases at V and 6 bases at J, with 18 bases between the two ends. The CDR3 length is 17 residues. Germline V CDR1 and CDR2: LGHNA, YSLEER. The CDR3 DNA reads TGCGCCAGCAGCCAAGAAAGGCGACGGAGTGAGGGCAATGAGCAGTTCTTC. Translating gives CASSQERRRSEGNEQFF.

CDR3 nucleotides: TGCGCCAGCAGCCTCTCGAACCCTGCGGAGACCCAGTACTTC. Translation: CASSLSNPAETQYF. The J gene is TRBJ2-5, the V gene TRBV4-3, with D hard to call. Trimming pared 4 bases from V and 5 bases from J, leaving 14 bases between. The CDR3 runs 14 residues. Germline values: CDR1 LGHNA, CDR2 YSLEER.

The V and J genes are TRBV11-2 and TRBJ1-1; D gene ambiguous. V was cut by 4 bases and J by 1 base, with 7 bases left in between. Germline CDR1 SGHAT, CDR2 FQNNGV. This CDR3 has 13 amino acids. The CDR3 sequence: CASSSRQNTEAFF. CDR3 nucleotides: TGTGCCAGCAGCTCCAGACAGAACACTGAAGCTTTCTTT.

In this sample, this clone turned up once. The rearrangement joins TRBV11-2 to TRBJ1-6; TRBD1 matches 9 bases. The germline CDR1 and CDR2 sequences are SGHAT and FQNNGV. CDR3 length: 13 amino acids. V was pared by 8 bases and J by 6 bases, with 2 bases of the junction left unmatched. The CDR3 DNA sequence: TGTGCCAGCGGACAGGGGAGTAATTCACCCCTCCACTTT. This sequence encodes CASGQGSNSPLHF.

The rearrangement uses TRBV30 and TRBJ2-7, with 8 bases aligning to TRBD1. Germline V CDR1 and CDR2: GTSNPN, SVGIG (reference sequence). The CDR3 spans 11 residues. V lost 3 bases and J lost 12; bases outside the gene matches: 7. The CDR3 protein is CAWRPGTGTYF. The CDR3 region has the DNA TGTGCCTGGAGGCCCGGGACAGGCACGTACTTC.

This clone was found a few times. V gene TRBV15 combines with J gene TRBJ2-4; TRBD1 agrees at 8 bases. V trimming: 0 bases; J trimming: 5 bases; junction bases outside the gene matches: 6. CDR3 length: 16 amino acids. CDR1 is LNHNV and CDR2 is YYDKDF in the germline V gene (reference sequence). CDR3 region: CATSRERPTGENIQYF. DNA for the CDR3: TGTGCCACCAGCAGAGAGAGGCCGACAGGGGAAAACATTCAGTACTTC.

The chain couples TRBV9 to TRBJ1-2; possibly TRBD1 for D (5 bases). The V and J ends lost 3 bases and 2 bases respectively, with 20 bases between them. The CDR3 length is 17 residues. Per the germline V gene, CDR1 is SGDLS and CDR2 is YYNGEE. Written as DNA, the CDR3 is TGTGCCAGCAGCGCGAAACTATCGGGACTGATAAACTATGGCTACACCTTC. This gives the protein CASSAKLSGLINYGYTF.

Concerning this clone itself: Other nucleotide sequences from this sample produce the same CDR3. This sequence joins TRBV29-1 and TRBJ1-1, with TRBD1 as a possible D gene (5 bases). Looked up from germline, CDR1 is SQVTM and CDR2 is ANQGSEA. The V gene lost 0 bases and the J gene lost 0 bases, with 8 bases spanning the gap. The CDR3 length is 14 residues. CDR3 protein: CSVEDTGLNTEAFF. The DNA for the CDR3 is TGCAGCGTTGAAGATACAGGACTGAACACTGAAGCTTTCTTT.

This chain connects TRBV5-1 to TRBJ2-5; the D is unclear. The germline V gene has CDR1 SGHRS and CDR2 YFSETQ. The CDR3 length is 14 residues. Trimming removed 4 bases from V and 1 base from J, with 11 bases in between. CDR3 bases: TGCGCCAGCAGCCCCACTGGCCCCCAAGAGACCCAGTACTTC. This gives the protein CASSPTGPQETQYF.

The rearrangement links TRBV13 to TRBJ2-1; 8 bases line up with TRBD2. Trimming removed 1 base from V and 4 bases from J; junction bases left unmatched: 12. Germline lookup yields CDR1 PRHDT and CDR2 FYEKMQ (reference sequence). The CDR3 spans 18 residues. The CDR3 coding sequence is TGTGCCAGCAGCTTAGTTCTAGCGGGCGCCCAGGCTTACAATGAGCAGTTCTTC. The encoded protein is CASSLVLAGAQAYNEQFF.

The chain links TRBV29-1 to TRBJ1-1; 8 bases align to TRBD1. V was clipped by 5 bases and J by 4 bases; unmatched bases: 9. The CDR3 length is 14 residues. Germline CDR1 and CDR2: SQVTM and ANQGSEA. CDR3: CSVLYRGRITEAFF. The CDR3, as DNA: TGCAGCGTTTTGTACAGGGGGAGAATCACTGAAGCTTTCTTT.

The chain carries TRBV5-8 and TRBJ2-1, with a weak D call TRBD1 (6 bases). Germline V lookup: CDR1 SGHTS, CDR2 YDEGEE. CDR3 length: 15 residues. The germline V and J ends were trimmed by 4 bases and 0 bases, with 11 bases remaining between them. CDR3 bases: TGTGCCAGCAGCCTGGACAGAGGCTCCTACAATGAGCAGTTCTTC. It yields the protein CASSLDRGSYNEQFF.

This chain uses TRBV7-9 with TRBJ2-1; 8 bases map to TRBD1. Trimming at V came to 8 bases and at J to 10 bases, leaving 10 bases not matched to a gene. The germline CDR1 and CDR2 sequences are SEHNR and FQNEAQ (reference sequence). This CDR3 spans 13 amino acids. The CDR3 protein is CASGRDRLGEQFF. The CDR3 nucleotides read TGTGCCAGCGGTCGGGACAGGTTAGGGGAGCAGTTCTTC.

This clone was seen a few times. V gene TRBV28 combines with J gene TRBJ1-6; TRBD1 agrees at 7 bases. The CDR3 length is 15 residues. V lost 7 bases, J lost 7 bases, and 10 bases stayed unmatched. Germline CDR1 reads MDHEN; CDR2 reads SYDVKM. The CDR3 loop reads CASTIRGTANSPLHF. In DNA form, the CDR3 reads TGTGCCAGCACCATCAGGGGGACAGCAAATTCACCCCTCCACTTT.

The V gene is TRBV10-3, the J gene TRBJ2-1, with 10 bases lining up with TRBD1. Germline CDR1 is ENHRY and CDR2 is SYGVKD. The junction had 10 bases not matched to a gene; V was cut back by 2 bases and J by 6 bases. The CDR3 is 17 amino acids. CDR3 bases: TGTGCCATCAGTGAGGGAGGACAGGGGGTGAAACCCAATGAGCAGTTCTTC. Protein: CAISEGGQGVKPNEQFF.

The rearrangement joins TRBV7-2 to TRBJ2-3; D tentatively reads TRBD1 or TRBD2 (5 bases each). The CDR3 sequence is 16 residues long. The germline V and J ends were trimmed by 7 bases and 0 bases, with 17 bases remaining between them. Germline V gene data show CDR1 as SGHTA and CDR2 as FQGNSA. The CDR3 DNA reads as TGTGCCAGCACAATCGTGGGATGGGGGAGCACAGATACGCAGTATTTT. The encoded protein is CASTIVGWGSTDTQYF.

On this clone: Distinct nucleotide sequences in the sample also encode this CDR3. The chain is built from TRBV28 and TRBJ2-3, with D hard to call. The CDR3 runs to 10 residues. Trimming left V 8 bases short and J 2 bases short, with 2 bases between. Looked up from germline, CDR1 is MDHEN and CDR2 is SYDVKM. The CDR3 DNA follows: TGTGCCAGCTCCACAGATACGCAGTATTTT. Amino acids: CASSTDTQYF.